The rows below give T cell receptor beta chains drawn from one sample of a study of CD8+CD57+ T cells in acquired aplastic anemia. TCRdb re-analysed the reads in MiXCR, keeping a single row per CDR3 protein. Among about 210,000 distinct CDR3 sequences, roughly 35% were seen once, and the ten largest hold 0.95% to 1.2%. Sequenced sample: sorted CD4+, CD8+, or CD8+CD57+ T cells (not recorded which) from PBMCs. These receptors came from a human donor in good health, serving as a control. CDR3s include the opening cysteine and the closing phenylalanine or tryptophan. D genes are given only for firm matches. Not all rows give a size; the values are once, few, many and, for expanded clones, a class.

clone_size,j_call,cdr3_length,d_call,v_call,cdr3_aa,cdr3_nt
NA,TRBJ1-3,13,TRBD1,TRBV6-1,CASSETGEDTIYF,TGTGCCAGCAGTGAAACAGGGGAGGACACCATATATTTT
many,TRBJ2-7,13,TRBD2,TRBV5-6,CASSLRTSGEQYF,TGTGCCAGCAGCTTAAGGACTAGCGGCGAGCAGTACTTC
NA,TRBJ1-6,15,NA,TRBV2,CASSPPTGVDSPLHF,TGTGCCAGCAGTCCCCCCACAGGCGTGGATTCACCCCTCCACTTT
many,TRBJ1-5,15,NA,TRBV15,CATSGGTGDNQPQHF,TGTGCCACCAGCGGGGGGACGGGGGACAATCAGCCCCAGCATTTT
many,TRBJ1-1,14,NA,TRBV10-3,CAITPKFMNTEAFF,TGTGCCATCACCCCGAAGTTTATGAACACTGAAGCTTTCTTT
NA,TRBJ1-2,14,NA,TRBV3-1,CASSQDLAARGYTF,TGTGCCAGCAGCCAAGATCTGGCAGCTCGTGGCTACACCTTC
many,TRBJ1-1,13,NA,TRBV7-9,CASSLNRATEAFF,TGTGCCAGCAGCTTGAACAGGGCCACTGAAGCTTTCTTT
NA,TRBJ1-3,15,NA,TRBV9,CASSAPQGGGNTIYF,TGTGCCAGCAGCGCCCCCCAGGGAGGTGGAAACACCATATATTTT
NA,TRBJ2-7,13,TRBD2,TRBV9,CAQGTSGSYEQYF,TGTGCACAAGGGACTAGCGGCTCCTACGAGCAGTACTTC
NA,TRBJ2-3,17,TRBD2,TRBV2,CASSSSSGASSTDTQYF,TGTGCCAGCAGCTCCTCTAGCGGGGCATCGAGCACAGATACGCAGTATTTT
NA,TRBJ2-1,19,TRBD2,TRBV10-1,CASSEFDPRTSGSHNEQFF,TGCGCCAGCAGTGAGTTCGATCCCCGGACTAGCGGGAGCCACAATGAGCAGTTCTTC
few,TRBJ2-7,13,TRBD2,TRBV25-1,CASKGGRSYEQYF,TGTGCCAGCAAGGGCGGGAGGTCCTACGAGCAGTACTTC
few,TRBJ2-1,15,NA,TRBV12-3/TRBV12-4,CASSLGQGNWNEQFF,TGTGCCAGCAGTTTAGGTCAGGGGAATTGGAATGAGCAGTTCTTC
few,TRBJ1-2,13,TRBD1,TRBV7-2,CASSADRESGYTF,TGTGCCAGCAGCGCGGACAGGGAATCTGGCTACACCTTC
NA,TRBJ2-7,15,NA,TRBV5-6,CASSLAFRVPYEQYF,TGTGCCAGCAGCTTGGCATTCCGGGTCCCCTACGAGCAGTACTTC
NA,TRBJ1-3,16,NA,TRBV6-1,CASSLPGQPSGNTIYF,TGTGCCAGCAGCTTGCCCGGACAGCCCTCTGGAAACACCATATATTTT
few,TRBJ2-1,15,NA,TRBV3-1,CASSPSLGSYNEQFF,TGTGCCAGCAGCCCAAGTCTAGGCAGCTACAATGAGCAGTTCTTC
NA,TRBJ1-2,11,NA,TRBV29-1,CSVESGNGYTF,TGCAGCGTTGAATCAGGGAATGGCTACACCTTC
few,TRBJ2-5,12,NA,TRBV28,CAAGLPGETQYF,TGTGCCGCGGGACTCCCCGGCGAGACCCAGTACTTC
NA,TRBJ2-1,15,NA,TRBV6-1,CASSEYWGSYNEQFF,TGTGCCAGCAGTGAATACTGGGGATCCTACAATGAGCAGTTCTTC
many,TRBJ1-2,13,NA,TRBV20-1,CSAREGTLDGYTF,TGCAGTGCTAGAGAGGGGACCTTGGACGGCTACACCTTC
once,TRBJ1-1,9,NA,TRBV12-3/TRBV12-4,CASSSRAFF,TGTGCCAGCAGTTCGCGGGCTTTCTTT